A selection of T cell receptor beta chains follows, all from one sample in a study of shared clonotypes between healthy human individuals. The method was immunoSEQ multiplex PCR; TCRdb's version includes in-frame clones alone and lacks a portion of them. This table holds more than 2,000,000 clones, around 94% found once. Sequenced material: naive CD4+ T cells sorted from blood. The receptors derive from a man in his late teens or twenties in good health. CDR3s include the opening cysteine and the closing phenylalanine or tryptophan. The order of the fields is clone size, J gene, V gene, D gene, CDR3 DNA, CDR3 protein. The D gene is left open where the match is weak. Clone size is stated in some rows and not others, as once, few, many or a class when expanded.

clone_size: .; j_call: TRBJ2-2; v_call: TRBV10-1; d_call: TRBD1; cdr3_nt: TGCGCCAGCAGCTCTGACAGGGTCGGCACCGGGGAGCTGTTTTTT; cdr3_aa: CASSSDRVGTGELFF
clone_size: .; j_call: TRBJ2-3; v_call: TRBV4-1; d_call: .; cdr3_nt: TGCGCCAGCAGCCCCCCCGGGCTAAGCACAGATACGCAGTATTTT; cdr3_aa: CASSPPGLSTDTQYF
clone_size: .; j_call: TRBJ2-4; v_call: TRBV5-4; d_call: .; cdr3_nt: TGTGCCAGCAGCTTGGGGACAGAAAACATTCAGTACTTC; cdr3_aa: CASSLGTENIQYF
clone_size: .; j_call: TRBJ2-3; v_call: TRBV6-5; d_call: .; cdr3_nt: TGTGCCAGCAGTTCTGGACTGATGCGTACGCAGTATTTT; cdr3_aa: CASSSGLMRTQYF
clone_size: .; j_call: TRBJ2-3; v_call: TRBV7-2; d_call: .; cdr3_nt: TGTGCCAGCAGCTCAATAGGACGGCGAGATACGCAGTATTTT; cdr3_aa: CASSSIGRRDTQYF
clone_size: .; j_call: TRBJ2-5; v_call: TRBV5-6; d_call: .; cdr3_nt: TGTGCCAGCAGCTTTAGCTGGCAAGAGACCCAGTACTTC; cdr3_aa: CASSFSWQETQYF
clone_size: .; j_call: TRBJ2-1; v_call: TRBV6-1; d_call: TRBD2; cdr3_nt: TGTGCCAGCAGTGAATCATACGGACTAGCTTCTACAAATGAGCAGTTCTTC; cdr3_aa: CASSESYGLASTNEQFF
clone_size: few; j_call: TRBJ2-3; v_call: TRBV2; d_call: .; cdr3_nt: TGTGCCAGCAGTACCACAGATACGCAGTATTTT; cdr3_aa: CASSTTDTQYF
clone_size: .; j_call: TRBJ1-2; v_call: TRBV6-5; d_call: .; cdr3_nt: TGTGCCAGCAGCCAGAGACAGAACTATGGCTACACCTTC; cdr3_aa: CASSQRQNYGYTF
clone_size: .; j_call: TRBJ1-2; v_call: TRBV28; d_call: .; cdr3_nt: TGTGCCAGCACCTTGGGGGGTGCTCGAGGTGGCTACACCTTC; cdr3_aa: CASTLGGARGGYTF
clone_size: .; j_call: TRBJ2-1; v_call: TRBV7-2; d_call: .; cdr3_nt: TGTGCCAGCAGGCCACGAGTTAGCGCCTACAATGAGCAGTTCTTC; cdr3_aa: CASRPRVSAYNEQFF
clone_size: .; j_call: TRBJ1-1; v_call: TRBV5-1; d_call: TRBD1; cdr3_nt: TGCGCCAGCAGCCACCCCCCGGGACAGGGTAGAGCTTTCTTT; cdr3_aa: CASSHPPGQGRAFF
clone_size: .; j_call: TRBJ2-1; v_call: TRBV6-1; d_call: .; cdr3_nt: TGTGCCACCCCGGACGGGACCTACAATGAGCAGTTCTTC; cdr3_aa: CATPDGTYNEQFF
clone_size: .; j_call: TRBJ2-5; v_call: TRBV5-6; d_call: .; cdr3_nt: TGTGCCAGCAGCCAATTCGGGCCTCTAGAGACCCAGTACTTC; cdr3_aa: CASSQFGPLETQYF
clone_size: .; j_call: TRBJ2-5; v_call: TRBV5-1; d_call: TRBD2; cdr3_nt: TGCGCCAGCAGCCGGGGGACTAAGGGAGAGACCCAGTACTTC; cdr3_aa: CASSRGTKGETQYF
clone_size: .; j_call: TRBJ2-2; v_call: TRBV28; d_call: TRBD1; cdr3_nt: TGTGCCAGCAGTTTATACGCCGGGACAGGGTCCACCGGGGAGCTGTTTTTT; cdr3_aa: CASSLYAGTGSTGELFF
clone_size: .; j_call: TRBJ1-4; v_call: TRBV27; d_call: .; cdr3_nt: TGTGCCAGCAGTCCCCGAACTTCGTGGCAGACCGAAACTAATGAAAAACTGTTTTTT; cdr3_aa: CASSPRTSWQTETNEKLFF
clone_size: few; j_call: TRBJ1-5; v_call: TRBV19; d_call: .; cdr3_nt: TGTGCCAGTAGCCCAGGAACCATCTATAGCAATCAGCCCCAGCATTTT; cdr3_aa: CASSPGTIYSNQPQHF
clone_size: .; j_call: TRBJ2-1; v_call: TRBV10-3; d_call: TRBD2; cdr3_nt: TGTGCCATCAGTGAGACCCTAGCGGGAGGGCCTGGCAATGAGCAGTTCTTC; cdr3_aa: CAISETLAGGPGNEQFF
clone_size: .; j_call: TRBJ2-3; v_call: TRBV2; d_call: TRBD2; cdr3_nt: TGTGCCAGCAGAAATAGCGGGAGTCCTGATACGCAGTATTTT; cdr3_aa: CASRNSGSPDTQYF
clone_size: once; j_call: TRBJ1-2; v_call: TRBV5-8; d_call: TRBD1; cdr3_nt: TGTGCCAGCAGCACAGGGGTTAACTATGGCTACACCTTC; cdr3_aa: CASSTGVNYGYTF
clone_size: .; j_call: TRBJ2-5; v_call: TRBV5-4; d_call: TRBD2; cdr3_nt: TGTGCCAGCAGCTTAGCGGGAGGCGAGACCCAGTACTTC; cdr3_aa: CASSLAGGETQYF
clone_size: .; j_call: TRBJ2-7; v_call: TRBV2; d_call: TRBD2; cdr3_nt: TGTGCCAGCAGTGAGGAGGGCGGGAGCTCCTACGAGCAGTACTTC; cdr3_aa: CASSEEGGSSYEQYF
clone_size: .; j_call: TRBJ1-2; v_call: TRBV18; d_call: TRBD1; cdr3_nt: TGTGCCAGCTCAGTTACAGGGGAAGCCTCCTATGGCTACACCTTC; cdr3_aa: CASSVTGEASYGYTF
clone_size: once; j_call: TRBJ2-7; v_call: TRBV14; d_call: TRBD1; cdr3_nt: TGTGCCAGCAGCCGGGACAGGGGAGACGAGCAGTACTTC; cdr3_aa: CASSRDRGDEQYF
clone_size: .; j_call: TRBJ2-5; v_call: TRBV6-1; d_call: .; cdr3_nt: TGTGCCAGCAAGGGCGTGCAGACCCAGTACTTC; cdr3_aa: CASKGVQTQYF
clone_size: .; j_call: TRBJ2-2; v_call: TRBV9; d_call: .; cdr3_nt: TGTGCCAGCAGGGAGGGGTCGAACACCGGGGAGCTGTTTTTT; cdr3_aa: CASREGSNTGELFF
clone_size: .; j_call: TRBJ1-6; v_call: TRBV6-6; d_call: TRBD1; cdr3_nt: TGTGCCAGCAGCCTTGACAGGGTCGGTTCACCCCTCCACTTT; cdr3_aa: CASSLDRVGSPLHF
clone_size: .; j_call: TRBJ2-3; v_call: TRBV25-1; d_call: .; cdr3_nt: TGTGCCAGCAGTTCCGCTGGAACAAAGGGAAGGGAGACAGATACGCAGTATTTT; cdr3_aa: CASSSAGTKGRETDTQYF
clone_size: .; j_call: TRBJ2-4; v_call: TRBV5-1; d_call: .; cdr3_nt: TGCGCCAGCAGCTTGTCCGGATATCCAAACATTCAGTACTTC; cdr3_aa: CASSLSGYPNIQYF
clone_size: .; j_call: TRBJ2-5; v_call: TRBV29-1; d_call: .; cdr3_nt: TGCAGCGTTGGTCGGACACCCCAAGAGACCCAGTACTTC; cdr3_aa: CSVGRTPQETQYF
clone_size: .; j_call: TRBJ2-7; v_call: TRBV18; d_call: .; cdr3_nt: TGTGCCACTGGGGGCACCTACGAGCAGTACTTC; cdr3_aa: CATGGTYEQYF
clone_size: .; j_call: TRBJ1-4; v_call: TRBV7-2; d_call: .; cdr3_nt: TGTGCCAGCAGCTTATCGAGGGGCTCCATTCCACTGTTTTTT; cdr3_aa: CASSLSRGSIPLFF
clone_size: .; j_call: TRBJ2-2; v_call: TRBV27; d_call: TRBD2; cdr3_nt: TGTGCCAGCGTGGGACTAGCGGGGCGAGGGGAGCTGTTTTTT; cdr3_aa: CASVGLAGRGELFF
clone_size: .; j_call: TRBJ2-7; v_call: TRBV5-1; d_call: TRBD1; cdr3_nt: TGCGCCAGCAGCTCCGACAGGGTCGGTCCCTACGAGCAGTACTTC; cdr3_aa: CASSSDRVGPYEQYF
clone_size: .; j_call: TRBJ2-5; v_call: TRBV19; d_call: .; cdr3_nt: TGTGCCAGTAGTATGGGATGGCTGCGTGGTGGGGAGACCCAGTACTTC; cdr3_aa: CASSMGWLRGGETQYF
clone_size: .; j_call: TRBJ2-7; v_call: TRBV18; d_call: .; cdr3_nt: TGTGCCAGCTCACAACAGGGTTCAAGGACCTACGAGCAGTACTTC; cdr3_aa: CASSQQGSRTYEQYF
clone_size: .; j_call: TRBJ2-1; v_call: TRBV5-1; d_call: TRBD2; cdr3_nt: TGCGCCAGCAGCGAACCTAGCGGCCCCTACAATGAGCAGTTCTTC; cdr3_aa: CASSEPSGPYNEQFF
clone_size: .; j_call: TRBJ2-7; v_call: TRBV5-6; d_call: .; cdr3_nt: TGTGCCAGCAGCTGGGGCTTGGGTGGGTTGTTTGACTTC; cdr3_aa: CASSWGLGGLFDF
clone_size: .; j_call: TRBJ1-2; v_call: TRBV7-9; d_call: .; cdr3_nt: TGTGCCAGCAGCTTACGGAACTATGGCTACACCTTC; cdr3_aa: CASSLRNYGYTF
clone_size: few; j_call: TRBJ1-6; v_call: TRBV11-2; d_call: .; cdr3_nt: TGTGCCAGCAGCTTAGGTTCACCCCTCCACTTT; cdr3_aa: CASSLGSPLHF
clone_size: .; j_call: TRBJ2-3; v_call: TRBV5-6; d_call: .; cdr3_nt: TGTGCCAGCAGCTTGGGCGACGCGGGTTCAGGGAGGTATTTT; cdr3_aa: CASSLGDAGSGRYF
clone_size: .; j_call: TRBJ2-1; v_call: TRBV10-1; d_call: TRBD1; cdr3_nt: TGCGCCAGCAGTCGTCCCGGGACAGGGAATGAGCAGTTCTTC; cdr3_aa: CASSRPGTGNEQFF
clone_size: .; j_call: TRBJ1-3; v_call: TRBV7-2; d_call: .; cdr3_nt: TGTGCCAGCAGTCTAGGAGAGATTCCTGGAAACACCATATATTTT; cdr3_aa: CASSLGEIPGNTIYF
clone_size: .; j_call: TRBJ2-7; v_call: TRBV9; d_call: .; cdr3_nt: TGTGCCAGCAGCGTACGGTCGGCATCCGGCGAGCAGTACTTC; cdr3_aa: CASSVRSASGEQYF